A selection of T cell receptor beta chains follows, all from one sample in a study of CD8 T cells in Susac syndrome. TCRdb reprocessed the immunoSEQ multiplex PCR reads via MiXCR and lists one record per CDR3 protein. The sample holds around 180,000 distinct CDR3 sequences, roughly 94% seen once. The specimen sequenced was CD4+ T cells from PBMCs. All receptors come from a human donor with Susac syndrome. Both conserved end residues are trimmed from each CDR3. D genes are given only for firm matches.

d_call,v_call,cdr3_aa
.,TRBV29-1,SVVAELGGEQY
TRBD1,TRBV6-1,ASSTETGNYGYT
.,TRBV4-2,ASSQEAPRIKGQF
.,TRBV6-5,ASSVDRYNEQF
.,TRBV5-6,ASSLGSWTQDYNEQF
.,TRBV7-2,ASGPRLDEQF
TRBD2,TRBV18,ASSPSSGASSYEQY
TRBD1,TRBV14,ASSLVGQGVEKLF
.,TRBV10-3,AISAGREGGYT
TRBD1,TRBV24-1,ATSDFDADRGQEGYGYT
TRBD2,TRBV30,AWSPWGLEETQY
TRBD1,TRBV5-4,ASSDGDRGRTGELF
TRBD2,TRBV4-2,ASSQESSGGAKTDTQY
.,TRBV2,ASTVKPYNEQF
TRBD1,TRBV20-1,SASDRDRGQEQY
TRBD2,TRBV5-4,ASSRKRASGGAQEQY
.,TRBV7-8,ASSLDHSNGHAF
.,TRBV20-1,SEVVPGGSNEQF
TRBD2,TRBV2,ASSPTSGAPAATQY
.,TRBV15,ATSPPLPGVYGYT
.,TRBV7-7,ASSRLGGLSYEQY
.,TRBV3-1,ASSQHGGGGYGYT
.,TRBV20-1,SAMAGGGNQPQH
.,TRBV10-3,AIRDSYEQY
.,TRBV7-2,ASSPLYNSPLH
TRBD2,TRBV4-1,ASSQRGLAGDAGIQY
.,TRBV7-2,ASTRGGGNTEAF
TRBD1,TRBV10-3,AISGKPGTGQADGYT
.,TRBV10-3,AISGLQGETQY
.,TRBV3-1,ASSQVKGLGNYGYT
TRBD2,TRBV14,ASSLGGGTVTYEQY
TRBD1,TRBV25-1,ASSRGQGSIQY
.,TRBV7-9,ASSLTDYGYT
TRBD1,TRBV20-1,SARGGQGWNEQF
.,TRBV4-2,ASSQVLGGKTQY
.,TRBV15,ATSGSSADTQY
.,TRBV18,ASSPGAGFYNEQF
TRBD1,TRBV5-1,ASSLQGAGGYT
.,TRBV2,ASSEEGELF
TRBD1,TRBV27,ASSSGQGENYGYT